Sequencing of this T cell receptor (beta chain) was carried out in a study of STAT5B mutations in CD4+ large granular lymphocyte leukemia. Overall study findings and caveats: Without putative leukemic clones, patient CD4-sorted repertoires remained more clonal than healthy CD4+ repertoires. The CD4+ versus CD8+ T-LGLL clonality difference may reflect limited sample size. Less than 30% of private leukemic clonotypes occurred rarely in other patients' non-leukemic repertoires.

Germline V gene sequence: CDR1 KGHSH, CDR2 LQKENI. Trimming left V 3 bases short and J 6 bases short, with 10 bases between. CDR3 length equals 13 residues. Clones were read by immunoSEQ multiplex PCR, and TCRdb kept only the in-frame ones, dropping some. This sample carries some 34,000 clones, more than 65% of them seen once, and the ten largest clones take roughly 2.3%. Healthy controls were blood donor buffy coats. Of note for this clone: What it binds is unknown.

The chain employs TRBV18 and TRBJ2-3; the D gene is possibly TRBD2 (6 bases). This receptor was identified in a human donor in good health. Sequencing was carried out using CD4+ T cells from blood buffy coats. The CDR3, as DNA: TGTGCCAGCTCACCTTCCAGCGGGGATACGCAGTATTTT. Protein sequence: CASSPSSGDTQYF.